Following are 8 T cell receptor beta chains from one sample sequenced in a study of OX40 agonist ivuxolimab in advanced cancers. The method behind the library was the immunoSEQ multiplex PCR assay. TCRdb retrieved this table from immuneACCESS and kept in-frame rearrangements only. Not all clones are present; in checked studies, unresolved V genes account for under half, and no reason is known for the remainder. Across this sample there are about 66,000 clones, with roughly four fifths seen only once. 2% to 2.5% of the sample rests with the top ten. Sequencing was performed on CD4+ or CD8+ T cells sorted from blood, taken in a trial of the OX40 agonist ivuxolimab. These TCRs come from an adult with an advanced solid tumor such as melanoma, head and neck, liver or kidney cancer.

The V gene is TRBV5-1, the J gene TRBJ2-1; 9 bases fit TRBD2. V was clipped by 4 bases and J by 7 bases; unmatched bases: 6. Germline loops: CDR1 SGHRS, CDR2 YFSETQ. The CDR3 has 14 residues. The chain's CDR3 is CASSPGTSKNEQFF. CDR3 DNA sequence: TGCGCCAGCAGCCCCGGGACTAGCAAAAATGAGCAGTTCTTC.

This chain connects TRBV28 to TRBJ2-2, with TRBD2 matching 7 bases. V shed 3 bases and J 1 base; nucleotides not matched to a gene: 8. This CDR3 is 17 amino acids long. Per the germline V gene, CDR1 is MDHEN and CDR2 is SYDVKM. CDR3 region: CASSLPPGLQNTGELFF. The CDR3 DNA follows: TGTGCCAGCAGTTTGCCTCCGGGACTACAGAACACCGGGGAGCTGTTTTTT. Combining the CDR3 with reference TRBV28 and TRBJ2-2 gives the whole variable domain DVKVTQSSRYLVKRTGEKVFLECVQDMDHENMFWYRQDPGLGLRLIYFSYDVKMKEKGDIPEGYSVSREKKERFSLILESASTNQTSMYLCASSLPPGLQNTGELFFGEGSRLTVL.

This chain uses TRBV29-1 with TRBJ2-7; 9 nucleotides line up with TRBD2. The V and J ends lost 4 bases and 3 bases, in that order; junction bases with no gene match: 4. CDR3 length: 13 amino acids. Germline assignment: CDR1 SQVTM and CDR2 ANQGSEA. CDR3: CSVASSGSYEQYF. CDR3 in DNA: TGCAGCGTTGCGAGTAGCGGGAGCTACGAGCAGTACTTC.

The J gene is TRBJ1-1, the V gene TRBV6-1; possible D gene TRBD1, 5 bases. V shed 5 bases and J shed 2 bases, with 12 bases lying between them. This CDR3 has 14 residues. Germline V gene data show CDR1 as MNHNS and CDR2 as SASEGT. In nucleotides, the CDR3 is TGTGCCAGCAGTCAGGGACCCAGAAACACTGAAGCTTTCTTT. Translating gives CASSQGPRNTEAFF.

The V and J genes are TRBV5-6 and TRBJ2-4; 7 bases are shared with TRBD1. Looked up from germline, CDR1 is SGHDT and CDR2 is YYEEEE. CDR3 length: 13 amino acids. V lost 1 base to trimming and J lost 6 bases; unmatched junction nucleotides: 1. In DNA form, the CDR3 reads TGTGCCAGCAGCTTGTACAGGGGAAACATTCAGTACTTC. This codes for CASSLYRGNIQYF.

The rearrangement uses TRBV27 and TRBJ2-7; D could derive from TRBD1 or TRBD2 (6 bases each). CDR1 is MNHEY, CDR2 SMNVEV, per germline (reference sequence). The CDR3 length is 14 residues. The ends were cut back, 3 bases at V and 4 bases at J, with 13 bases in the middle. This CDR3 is CASSLGGRGYEQYF. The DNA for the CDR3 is TGTGCCAGCAGTTTGGGGGGCAGGGGATACGAGCAGTACTTC.

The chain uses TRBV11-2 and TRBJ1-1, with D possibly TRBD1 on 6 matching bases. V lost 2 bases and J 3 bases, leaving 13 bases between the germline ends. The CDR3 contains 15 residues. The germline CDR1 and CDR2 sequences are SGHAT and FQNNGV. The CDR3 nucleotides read TGTGCCAGCAGCTTATTTCCGGGGGCGGACACTGAAGCTTTCTTT. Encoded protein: CASSLFPGADTEAFF. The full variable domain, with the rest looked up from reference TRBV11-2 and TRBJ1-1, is EAGVAQSPRYKIIEKRQSVAFWCNPISGHATLYWYQQILGQGPKLLIQFQNNGVVDDSQLPKDRFSAERLKGVDSTLKIQPAKLEDSAVYLCASSLFPGADTEAFFGQGTRLTVV.

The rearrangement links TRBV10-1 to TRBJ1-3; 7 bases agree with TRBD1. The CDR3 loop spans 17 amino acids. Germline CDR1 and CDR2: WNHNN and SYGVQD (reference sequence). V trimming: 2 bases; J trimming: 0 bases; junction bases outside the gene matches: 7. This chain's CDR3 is CASSETRAGGSGNTIYF. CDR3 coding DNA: TGCGCCAGCAGTGAGACTCGTGCAGGGGGCTCTGGAAACACCATATATTTT.